Below, one T cell receptor beta chain is given with its context. Its antigen is not known. V was pared by 2 bases and J by 9 bases, with 11 bases between. The germline V gene encodes CDR1 SGHTA and CDR2 FQGTGA. CDR3 size: 13 residues. Amplification of TCR beta CDR3 regions was performed using RNA transcripts as template. The HTBI set primed first-round TCR CDR3 RT-PCR. TCRdb analysed the multiplex PCR reads with MiXCR anew, one entry per CDR3 protein. The sample gives some 760,000 distinct CDR3 sequences, 12% to 15% of which show up once; roughly 10% is in the top ten. The sample originates from a study of T cells in Graves' hyperthyroidism and ophthalmopathy. Findings and caveats of the study: Also found in blood were most expanded thyroid clonotypes above 0.001.

Disease duration under 2 months; hyperthyroidism patients were aged 18 to 65. The chain employs TRBV7-3 and TRBJ2-1, with D hard to call. Sequencing was carried out using blood. The TCR comes from a woman younger than 35 with Graves' hyperthyroidism. The CDR3 loop is CASSLGGMSEQFF. CDR3 DNA: TGTGCCAGCAGCTTAGGTGGGATGAGTGAGCAGTTCTTC. Together with reference TRBV7-3 and TRBJ2-1, the CDR3 gives the full variable domain: GAGVSQTPSNKVTEKGKYVELRCDPISGHTALYWYRQSLGQGPEFLIYFQGTGAADDSGLPNDRFFAVRPEGSVSTLKIQRTERGDSAVYLCASSLGGMSEQFFGPGTRLTVL.